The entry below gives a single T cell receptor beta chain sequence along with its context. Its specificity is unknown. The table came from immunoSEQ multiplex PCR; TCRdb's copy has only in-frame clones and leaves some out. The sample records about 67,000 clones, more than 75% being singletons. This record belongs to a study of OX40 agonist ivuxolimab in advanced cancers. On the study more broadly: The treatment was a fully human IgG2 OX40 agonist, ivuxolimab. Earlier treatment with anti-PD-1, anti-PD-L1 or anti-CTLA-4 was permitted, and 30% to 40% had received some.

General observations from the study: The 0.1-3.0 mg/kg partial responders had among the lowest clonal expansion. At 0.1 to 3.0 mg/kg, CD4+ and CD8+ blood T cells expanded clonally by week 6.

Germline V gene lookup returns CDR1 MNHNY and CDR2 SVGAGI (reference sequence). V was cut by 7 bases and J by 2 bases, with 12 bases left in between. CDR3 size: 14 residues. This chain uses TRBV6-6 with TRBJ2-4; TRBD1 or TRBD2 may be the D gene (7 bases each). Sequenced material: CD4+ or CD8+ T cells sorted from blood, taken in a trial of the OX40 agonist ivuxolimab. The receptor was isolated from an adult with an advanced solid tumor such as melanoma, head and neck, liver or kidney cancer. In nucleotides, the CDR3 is TGTGCCAGCACCCAGGGGGGGTCCAAAAACATTCAGTACTTC. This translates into CASTQGGSKNIQYF.